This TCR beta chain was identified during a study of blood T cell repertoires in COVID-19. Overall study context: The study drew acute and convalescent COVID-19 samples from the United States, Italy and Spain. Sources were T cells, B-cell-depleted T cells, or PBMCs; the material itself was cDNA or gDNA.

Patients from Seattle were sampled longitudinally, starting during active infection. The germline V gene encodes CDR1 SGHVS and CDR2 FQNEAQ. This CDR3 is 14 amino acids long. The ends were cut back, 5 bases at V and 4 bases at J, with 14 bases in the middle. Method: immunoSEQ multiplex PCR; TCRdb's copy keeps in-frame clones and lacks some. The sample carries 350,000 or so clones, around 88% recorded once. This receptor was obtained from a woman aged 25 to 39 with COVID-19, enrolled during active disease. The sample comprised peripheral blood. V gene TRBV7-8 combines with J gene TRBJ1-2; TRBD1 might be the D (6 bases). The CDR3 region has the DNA TGTGCCAGCAGCCCAGACAGGACCGCCTATGGCTACACCTTC. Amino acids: CASSPDRTAYGYTF.